This T cell receptor (beta chain) stems from a study of blood T cell repertoires in COVID-19. Germline CDR1 KGHDR, CDR2 SFDVKD. The CDR3 contains 12 residues. Trimming took off 9 bases at V and 4 bases at J, with 9 bases between the two ends. TCRdb's table, derived via immunoSEQ multiplex PCR, lists solely in-frame clones and lacks some. The table shows 140,000 to 150,000 clones, with 88% occurring only once. The genes are TRBV24-1 and TRBJ1-5; D is perhaps TRBD1 (5 bases). The sample was peripheral blood. This receptor was taken from a woman between 50 and 59 years old with acute or convalescent COVID-19. As DNA, the CDR3 is TGTGCCACCGGGGGGGGGAATCAGCCCCAGCATTTT. Protein sequence: CATGGGNQPQHF.